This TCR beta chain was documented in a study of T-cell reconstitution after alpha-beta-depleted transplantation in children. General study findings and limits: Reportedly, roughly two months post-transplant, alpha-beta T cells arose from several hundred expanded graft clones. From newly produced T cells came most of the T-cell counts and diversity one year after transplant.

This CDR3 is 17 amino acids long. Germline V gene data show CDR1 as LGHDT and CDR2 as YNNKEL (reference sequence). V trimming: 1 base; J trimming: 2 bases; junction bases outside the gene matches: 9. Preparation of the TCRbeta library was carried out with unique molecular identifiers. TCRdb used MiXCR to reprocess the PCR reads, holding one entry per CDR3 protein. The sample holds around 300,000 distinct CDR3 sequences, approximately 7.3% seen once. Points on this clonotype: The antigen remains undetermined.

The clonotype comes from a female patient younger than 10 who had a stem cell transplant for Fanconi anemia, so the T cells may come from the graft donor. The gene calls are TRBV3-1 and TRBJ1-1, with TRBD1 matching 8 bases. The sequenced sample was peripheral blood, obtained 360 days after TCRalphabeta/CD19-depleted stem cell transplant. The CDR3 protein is CASSQGPRGLSNTEAFF. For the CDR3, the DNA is TGTGCCAGCAGCCAAGGTCCCAGGGGGCTTTCTAACACTGAAGCTTTCTTT.